The 30 T cell receptor beta chains below all came from one sample that was sequenced in a study of post-analysis software for immune sequencing data. Study results and caveats: There were a few TRBV segments more frequent in patients than controls, and TRBV5-6, TRBV5-1 and TRBV20-1 were among them.

The TCR beta cDNA libraries contained unique molecular identifiers. TCRdb reprocessed the PCR reads with MiXCR, giving one entry per CDR3 protein. This sample has around 770,000 distinct CDR3 sequences, with just over 45% found just once. For these receptors, no antigen is known. Sequences were obtained from blood. All receptors come from a girl aged 10-17 years with multiple sclerosis.

This chain uses TRBV20-1 with TRBJ2-7, with D unresolved. CDR3 length: 14 amino acids. Germline V gene sequence: CDR1 DFQATT, CDR2 SNEGSKA (reference sequence). The germline V and J ends were trimmed by 2 bases and 3 bases, with 14 bases remaining between them. In DNA, the CDR3 is TGCAGTGCTAGACCATGGATTAGGGACTACGAGCAGTACTTC. This codes for CSARPWIRDYEQYF.

The rearrangement uses TRBV7-2 and TRBJ2-7; 8 nucleotides align to TRBD2. The CDR3 runs 15 residues. V was pared by 4 bases and J by 0 bases, with 5 bases of the junction left unmatched. Germline CDR1 reads SGHTA; CDR2 reads FQGNSA. This CDR3 reads CASSSRLAHSYEQYF. The DNA for the CDR3 is TGTGCCAGCAGCTCTCGACTAGCGCACTCCTACGAGCAGTACTTC.

This clonotype was counted between two and nine times. The chain combines TRBV6-6 with TRBJ2-1; D unresolved. The length of the CDR3 is 13 residues. Germline lookup yields CDR1 MNHNY and CDR2 SVGAGI (reference sequence). The V gene lost 8 bases and the J gene lost 3 bases, with 11 bases spanning the gap. CDR3 amino acids: CASGLVLYNEQFF. CDR3 DNA: TGTGCCAGCGGGCTAGTTCTCTACAATGAGCAGTTCTTC.

This clonotype was detected only a few times. The V and J genes are TRBV12-3 or TRBV12-4 and TRBJ2-1; the D gene is possibly TRBD1 (5 bases). The V end lost 5 bases, the J end lost 1 base, and 12 bases lay between the germline ends. The CDR3 length is 15 residues. The CDR3 bases are TGTGCCAGCAGTCCCCAGGGTCTGTCCTACAATGAGCAGTTCTTC. Amino acids: CASSPQGLSYNEQFF.

The chain combines TRBV6-1 with TRBJ1-1, with 10 bases aligning to TRBD1. The CDR3 length is 14 residues. Germline trimming cut 9 bases from V and 4 bases from J; bases unmatched to any gene: 8. CDR1 and CDR2 (germline): MNHNS, SASEGT. For the CDR3, the DNA is TGTGCCAGTCAAATGACAGGGGGCCGCACTGAAGCTTTCTTT. The encoded protein is CASQMTGGRTEAFF.

The genes are TRBV5-6 and TRBJ2-1; TRBD2 agrees at 11 bases. This CDR3 is 17 amino acids long. Germline CDR1 reads SGHDT; CDR2 reads YYEEEE. Trimming took 6 bases from V and 4 from J; bases not matched to a gene: 12. The CDR3, as DNA: TGTGCCAGCACCCGGGATAGCGGGAGGGTAAAGTACAATGAGCAGTTCTTC. Its translation: CASTRDSGRVKYNEQFF. Based on the CDR3 plus reference TRBV5-6 and TRBJ2-1, the full variable domain is DAGVTQSPTHLIKTRGQQVTLRCSPKSGHDTVSWYQQALGQGPQFIFQYYEEEERQRGNFPDRFSGHQFPNYSSELNVNALLLGDSALYLCASTRDSGRVKYNEQFFGPGTRLTVL.

The chain carries TRBV20-1 and TRBJ2-7, with D perhaps matching TRBD2 (5 bases). This CDR3 has 14 amino acids. V lost 3 bases and J 0 bases, leaving 12 bases between the germline ends. CDR1 is DFQATT, CDR2 SNEGSKA, per germline (reference sequence). The CDR3 coding sequence is TGCAGTGCTAGCGTAGCGCCCGACTCCTACGAGCAGTACTTC. Translation gives CSASVAPDSYEQYF.

The CDR3 DNA sequence: TGCAGTGCTAGGGTGGCAGGGCGCAGGACTGAAGCTTTCTTT. It yields the protein CSARVAGRRTEAFF. The chain combines TRBV20-1 with TRBJ1-1, with D possibly being TRBD1 (5 bases). CDR3 length equals 14 residues. Trimming took 3 bases from V and 5 from J, leaving 16 bases between them. Germline V gives CDR1 DFQATT, CDR2 SNEGSKA (reference sequence).

This clonotype was found a few times. The rearrangement links TRBV7-2 to TRBJ1-4; D ambiguous. V gave up 1 base and J gave up 8 bases, with 8 bases separating them. The CDR3 is made up of 13 amino acids. The V gene's germline CDR1 is SGHTA and CDR2 FQGNSA. The chain's CDR3 is CASSLGEPEKLFF. For the CDR3, the DNA is TGTGCCAGCAGCTTAGGGGAGCCCGAAAAACTGTTTTTT.

The chain joins TRBV5-1 to TRBJ2-1; no reliable D call. CDR1 and CDR2 from the germline V gene are SGHRS and YFSETQ. CDR3 length: 13 amino acids. Trimming pared 4 bases from V and 3 bases from J, leaving 8 bases between. The CDR3 bases are TGCGCCAGCAGCGCCGACTTCTACAATGAGCAGTTCTTC. This sequence encodes CASSADFYNEQFF.

This chain links TRBV20-1 with TRBJ2-3; 10 bases map to TRBD2. V shed 6 bases, J shed 2 bases, and the junction held 5 bases outside the gene matches. CDR1 is DFQATT, CDR2 SNEGSKA, per germline (reference sequence). This CDR3 comprises 14 residues. This CDR3 is CSAPLAGLTDTQYF. In DNA form, the CDR3 reads TGCAGTGCCCCACTAGCGGGGCTCACAGATACGCAGTATTTT.

Notes on this clonotype: The final CDR3 position lacks the conserved phenylalanine or tryptophan, pointing to a likely read error. This chain connects TRBV12-3 or TRBV12-4 to TRBJ1-1; D ambiguous. Trimming removed 4 bases from V and 1 base from J, with 19 bases in between. The CDR3 has 17 residues. CDR3 DNA: TGTGCCAGCAGTTCCCCCCCGTGGCGCACTCAGAACACTGAAGCTTTCCTT. Translated: CASSSPPWRTQNTEAFL.

The chain recombines TRBV12-3 or TRBV12-4 with TRBJ2-7, with 13 nucleotides matching TRBD2. The CDR3 runs to 17 residues. The V segment lost 1 base and the J segment 4 bases; nucleotides outside the gene matches: 7. The chain's CDR3 is CASSLEGTSGKIYEQYF. The CDR3, as DNA: TGTGCCAGCAGTTTAGAGGGGACTAGCGGGAAAATTTACGAGCAGTACTTC.

The table lists this clonotype with a few counts. The rearrangement uses TRBV6-5 and TRBJ2-5; 10 bases align to TRBD2. TRBJ2-7 matches the DNA end more closely, so the J call is doubtful. There are 14 residues in the CDR3. The germline gives CDR1 MNHEY, CDR2 SVGAGI. The CDR3 is CASRRLAGFDEQYF. The CDR3 DNA is TGTGCCAGCAGGCGACTAGCGGGCTTCGACGAGCAGTACTTC.

The chain combines TRBV20-1 with TRBJ2-1; 12 bases align to TRBD1. Germline CDR1 and CDR2: DFQATT and SNEGSKA (reference sequence). V gave up 1 base and J gave up 4 bases; unmatched junction bases: 2. The CDR3 loop spans 15 amino acids. For the CDR3, the DNA is TGCAGTGCTAGAGCGGGACAGGGGGCTTACAATGAGCAGTTCTTC. Its protein product is CSARAGQGAYNEQFF.

As concerns this clonotype: A much larger clone lies a single base off, so this may be a read error. The gene calls are TRBV2 and TRBJ2-1; 7 bases fit TRBD1. CDR3 size: 15 residues. Germline loops: CDR1 SNHLY, CDR2 FYNNEI. Written as DNA, the CDR3 is TGTGCCAGCAGCGTGACAGGGATTTTTTTCAATGAGCGGTTCTTC. Amino acid sequence: CASSVTGIFFNERFF.

In nucleotides, the CDR3 is TGTGCCAGCAGTTTAATACTGGGTACTGAAGCTTTCTTT. It is translated as CASSLILGTEAFF. V and J are TRBV27 and TRBJ1-1; no clear D gene. Germline V gives CDR1 MNHEY, CDR2 SMNVEV (reference sequence). This CDR3 is 13 amino acids long. V dropped 2 bases and J dropped 5 bases, with 9 bases sitting between them.

This clonotype was picked up one time. The rearrangement links TRBV7-2 to TRBJ2-5; 9 bases map to TRBD2. This CDR3 is built from 15 residues. Losses at the gene ends were 11 bases for V and 6 bases for J; bases not matched to a gene: 16. Per the germline V gene, CDR1 is SGHTA and CDR2 is FQGNSA. The CDR3: CALRGISGGLQTQYF. CDR3 bases: TGTGCCCTCCGCGGGATTAGCGGGGGCTTGCAGACCCAGTACTTC. The entire variable domain, with the rest obtained from reference TRBV7-2 and TRBJ2-5, is as follows: GAGVSQSPSNKVTEKGKDVELRCDPISGHTALYWYRQSLGQGLEFLIYFQGNSAPDKSGLPSDRFSAERTGGSVSTLTIQRTQQEDSAVYLCALRGISGGLQTQYFGPGTRLLVL.

This clonotype was recorded a few times. The chain is built from TRBV29-1 and TRBJ2-3; no clear D gene. CDR3 length equals 14 residues. Germline-derived CDR1 and CDR2 are SQVTM and ANQGSEA. The V end lost 1 base, the J end lost 3 bases, and 11 bases lay between the germline ends. CDR3 bases: TGCAGCGTTGAAGGCGGCATCGGAACAGATACGCAGTATTTT. Translated, it gives CSVEGGIGTDTQYF.

In its sample, this clonotype was seen a few times. At one end, the junction sequence differs from germline, possibly due to a read error. V gene TRBV10-3 combines with J gene TRBJ2-1; D might be TRBD2 (6 bases). Germline CDR1 and CDR2: ENHRY and SYGVKD. The CDR3 is 16 residues long. CDR3 DNA: TGTGCCATCAGTGAGTCCCGGGACTGGACCTACAATGGGCAGTTCTTC. It translates to CAISESRDWTYNGQFF.

CDR3 bases: TGCAGTGCTAGGGATCAGGAGGGGCCCTACGAGCAGTACTTC. This sequence encodes CSARDQEGPYEQYF. This chain links TRBV20-1 with TRBJ2-7, with D perhaps TRBD2 (6 bases). Germline V gene data show CDR1 as DFQATT and CDR2 as SNEGSKA (reference sequence). The CDR3 has 14 amino acids. V lost 3 bases and J 2 bases, leaving 14 bases between the germline ends.

The CDR3 sequence is CASRSGLPGGNEQFF. The CDR3 DNA reads as TGTGCCAGCAGGTCGGGACTTCCCGGAGGCAATGAGCAGTTCTTC. The chain has TRBV6-1 and TRBJ2-1; D may be TRBD2 (6 bases). Trimming shortened V by 6 bases and J by 6 bases, and 18 bases separated the two germline ends. This CDR3 comprises 15 residues. The germline V gene encodes CDR1 MNHNS and CDR2 SASEGT.

The chain uses TRBV20-1 and TRBJ1-2; 8 bases match TRBD1. The V gene end was trimmed by 0 bases and the J gene end by 5 bases; junction bases not matched to a gene: 5. From germline, CDR1 is DFQATT and CDR2 SNEGSKA (reference sequence). The CDR3 is made up of 14 amino acids. The DNA of the CDR3 is TGCAGTGCTAGAGATCTGAGGACAGGGTATGGCTACACCTTC. It encodes CSARDLRTGYGYTF.

About this clonotype: A read error may produce the germline difference seen at one junction end. This chain links TRBV3-1 with TRBJ2-2, with TRBD1 as a possible D gene (6 bases). CDR1 and CDR2 from the germline V gene are LGHDT and YNNKEL (reference sequence). The CDR3 has 16 amino acids. The CDR3 is CASSQDLGGRGGELFF. Here the CDR3 DNA reads TGTGCTAGCAGCCAAGATCTTGGTGGCAGGGGCGGGGAGCTGTTTTTT.

This clonotype was detected only a few times. The V and J genes are TRBV7-2 and TRBJ2-4; no firm D call. Gene TRBJ2-7 matches the end of the DNA better, so the J call may be wrong. This CDR3 has 13 amino acids. CDR1 is SGHTA and CDR2 is FQGNSA in the germline V gene. The CDR3 reads CASSRNRADEQYF. CDR3 in DNA: TGTGCCAGCAGCCGCAACCGAGCTGACGAGCAGTACTTC.

The chain has TRBV7-2 and TRBJ2-1, with D uncertain. Trimming pared 5 bases from V and 0 bases from J, leaving 11 bases between. There are 15 residues in the CDR3. Germline lookup yields CDR1 SGHTA and CDR2 FQGNSA. In DNA, the CDR3 is TGTGCCAGCAGCGCCCCGGTTAGCTCCTACAATGAGCAGTTCTTC. This sequence encodes CASSAPVSSYNEQFF.

In this sample, this clonotype turned up a few times. The chain links TRBV5-1 to TRBJ2-7, with 8 bases fitting TRBD2. V lost 0 bases, J lost 0 bases, and 5 bases stayed unmatched. Per germline, CDR1 SGHRS and CDR2 YFSETQ. The CDR3 sequence is 16 residues long. The CDR3 nucleotides are TGCGCCAGCAGCTTGGGGGGCGGGAGGTCCTCCTACGAGCAGTACTTC. This codes for CASSLGGGRSSYEQYF.

This clonotype appeared a few times. J is TRBJ2-3 and V is TRBV4-2; D unresolved. The CDR3 totals 14 residues. Trimming pared 1 base from V and 4 bases from J, leaving 9 bases between. Looked up from germline, CDR1 is LGHNA and CDR2 is YNFKEQ. The CDR3 region is CASSQAWSPDTQYF. In DNA, the CDR3 is TGTGCCAGCAGCCAAGCATGGAGTCCAGATACGCAGTATTTT.

The chain links TRBV29-1 to TRBJ1-1; 9 bases are a match to TRBD1. The CDR3 is 15 amino acids. J lost 5 bases, V lost 5 bases, and 12 bases had no gene match. Germline CDR1 reads SQVTM; CDR2 reads ANQGSEA. CDR3 nucleotide sequence: TGCAGCGTTTTTTCCGGACAGGGGATGGGTACTGAAGCTTTCTTT. Translating it yields CSVFSGQGMGTEAFF.

CDR3 protein: CASKLMGDRTCNEQYF. In DNA form, the CDR3 reads TGTGCCAGCAAGCTTATGGGGGATAGGACATGCAATGAGCAGTACTTC. The chain carries TRBV7-2 and TRBJ2-5; D may correspond to TRBD1 or TRBD2 (5 bases each). The germline gives CDR1 SGHTA, CDR2 FQGNSA. The CDR3 is 16 residues long. Trimming stripped 7 bases from V and 11 bases from J, with 29 bases between.